The TCR beta chain described here comes from a study of shared clonotypes between healthy human individuals. The overall study: For every donor, three CD4 naive, three CD4 memory, two CD8 naive and one CD8 memory plates were used.

Details on this clone: What it recognizes is unknown. This sample also contains other DNA sequences that code for the same CDR3.

CD4+ cells underwent separation, giving CD45RA+ naive and CD45RA-negative memory subsets. The CDR3 contains 14 residues. V was shortened by 2 bases and J by 1 base, with 9 bases between the two germline ends. CDR1 is SGHRS and CDR2 is YFSETQ in the germline V gene. Study observations and caveats: Even with large depth, rarefaction showed that sorted-subset sequencing was incomplete.

As handled by the study authors: ImmunoSEQ output lacked quality scores and full-length reads, limiting matched filtering. Sequenced by immunoSEQ multiplex PCR; TCRdb stores in-frame clones only, minus some. The D gene and trimming were derived from the DNA, and the V and J assignments and clone size from that table. Of roughly 2 million clones in the sample, 90% to 95% are singletons; the top ten hold roughly 0.13%. Material for sequencing was naive CD4+ T cells sorted from blood. The subset here: CD45RA+ positively selected. The receptor comes from a man between 18 and 29 years old in good health. The gene calls are TRBV5-1 and TRBJ2-5; D not certain. The CDR3 sequence is CASSLLTVQETQYF. The CDR3 DNA is TGCGCCAGCAGCTTATTAACGGTCCAAGAGACCCAGTACTTC.